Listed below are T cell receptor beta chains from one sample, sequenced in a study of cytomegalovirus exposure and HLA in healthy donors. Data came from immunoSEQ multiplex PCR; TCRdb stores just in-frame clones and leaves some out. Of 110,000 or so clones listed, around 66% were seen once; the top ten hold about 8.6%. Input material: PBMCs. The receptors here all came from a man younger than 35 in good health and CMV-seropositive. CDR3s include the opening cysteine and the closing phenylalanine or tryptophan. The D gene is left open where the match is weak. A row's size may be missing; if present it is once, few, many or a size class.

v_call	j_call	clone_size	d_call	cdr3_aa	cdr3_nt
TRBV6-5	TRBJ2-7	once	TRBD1	CASSYKTGGPYEQYF	TGTGCCAGCAGTTATAAGACAGGGGGACCGTACGAGCAGTACTTC
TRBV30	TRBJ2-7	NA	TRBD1	CAWMGDRGEQYF	TGTGCCTGGATGGGGGACAGGGGCGAGCAGTACTTC
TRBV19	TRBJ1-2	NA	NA	CASSTHWTANYGYTF	TGTGCCAGTAGTACCCACTGGACAGCCAACTATGGCTACACCTTC
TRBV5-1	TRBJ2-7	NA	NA	CASSLIIQTGLSYEQYF	TGCGCCAGCAGCCTCATAATACAGACAGGTCTCTCCTACGAGCAGTACTTC
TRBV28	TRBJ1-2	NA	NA	CASSLGAGPYGYTF	TGTGCCAGCAGTTTAGGGGCCGGCCCTTATGGCTACACCTTC
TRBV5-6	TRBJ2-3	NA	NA	CASSSRGPRVDTQYF	TGTGCCAGCAGCTCCCGGGGTCCCCGCGTGGATACGCAGTATTTT
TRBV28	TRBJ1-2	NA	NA	CASSLSGQTAWGGYTF	TGTGCCAGCAGTTTATCCGGACAGACAGCTTGGGGCGGCTACACCTTC
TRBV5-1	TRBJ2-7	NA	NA	CASSLNRDFYEQYF	TGCGCCAGCAGCTTGAATAGGGACTTCTACGAGCAGTACTTC
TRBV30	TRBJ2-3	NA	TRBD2	CAWGQTSGGVRGTDTQYF	TGTGCCTGGGGCCAAACTAGCGGGGGGGTTCGGGGCACAGATACGCAGTATTTT
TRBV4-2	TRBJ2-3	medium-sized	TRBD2	CASSQDRGGTDTQYF	TGTGCCAGCAGCCAAGACCGGGGGGGCACAGATACGCAGTATTTT
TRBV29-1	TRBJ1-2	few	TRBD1	CSVEGQGGGYTF	TGCAGCGTCGAGGGACAGGGCGGAGGCTACACCTTC
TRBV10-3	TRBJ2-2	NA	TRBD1	CAIRGQGNTGELFF	TGTGCCATACGAGGACAGGGGAACACCGGGGAGCTGTTTTTT
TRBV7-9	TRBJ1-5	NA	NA	CASSLETGIFGNQPQHF	TGTGCCAGCAGCTTAGAGACAGGTATTTTTGGCAATCAGCCCCAGCATTTT
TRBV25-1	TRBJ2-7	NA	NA	CASRQGLVEQYF	TGTGCCAGCAGGCAGGGGCTGGTCGAGCAGTACTTC
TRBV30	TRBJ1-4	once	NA	CAHTGHRGEKLFF	TGTGCGCATACCGGACATAGGGGTGAAAAACTGTTTTTT
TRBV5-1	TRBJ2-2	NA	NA	CASSLYSAGELFF	TGCGCCAGCAGCTTGTATTCGGCCGGGGAGCTGTTTTTT
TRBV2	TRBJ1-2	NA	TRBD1	CASSVSGGQVDGYTF	TGTGCCAGCAGTGTATCTGGGGGACAGGTGGATGGCTACACCTTC
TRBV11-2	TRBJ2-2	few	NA	CASSPILHRDLNTGELFF	TGTGCCAGCAGCCCGATCCTACACCGGGACTTGAACACCGGGGAGCTGTTTTTT
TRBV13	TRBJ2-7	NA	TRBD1	CASSSRTGGSYEQYF	TGTGCCAGCAGCTCCCGGACAGGGGGCTCCTACGAGCAGTACTTC
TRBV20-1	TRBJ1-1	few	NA	CSGIGGAEAFF	TGCAGCGGTATCGGGGGGGCTGAAGCTTTCTTT
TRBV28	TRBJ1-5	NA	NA	CASQGVRSNPNQPQHF	TGTGCCAGCCAAGGGGTCAGGTCCAACCCAAATCAGCCCCAGCATTTT
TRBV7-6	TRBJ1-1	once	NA	CASSLGGNEGTEAFF	TGTGCCAGCAGCTTAGGAGGCAACGAGGGCACTGAAGCTTTCTTT
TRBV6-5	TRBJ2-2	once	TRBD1	CASSIDRGQAGELFF	TGTGCCAGCAGTATTGACAGGGGGCAAGCCGGGGAGCTGTTTTTT
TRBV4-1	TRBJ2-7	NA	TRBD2	CASSQTGGRSYAEQYF	TGCGCCAGCAGCCAAACGGGGGGGCGTTCTTACGCCGAGCAGTACTTC
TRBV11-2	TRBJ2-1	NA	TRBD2	CASSLPTSGRYNEQFF	TGTGCCAGCAGCTTACCAACTAGCGGGCGATACAATGAGCAGTTCTTC
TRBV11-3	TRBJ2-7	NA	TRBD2	CASSPWTSGGYEQYF	TGTGCCAGCAGCCCGTGGACTAGCGGGGGCTACGAGCAGTACTTC
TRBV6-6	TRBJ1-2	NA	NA	CASSYSNGFGDGYTF	TGTGCCAGCAGTTACTCGAATGGATTCGGGGATGGCTACACCTTC
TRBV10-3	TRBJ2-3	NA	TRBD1	CAIGTGADTQYF	TGTGCCATTGGGACAGGGGCTGATACGCAGTATTTT
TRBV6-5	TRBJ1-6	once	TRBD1	CASSYGDRGDSPLHF	TGTGCCAGCAGTTACGGGGACAGGGGTGATTCACCCCTCCACTTT
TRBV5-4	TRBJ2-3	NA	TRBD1	CASSPGGTGYTDTQYF	TGTGCCAGCAGCCCTGGTGGGACAGGTTACACAGATACGCAGTATTTT
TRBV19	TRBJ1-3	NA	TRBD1	CASSTETGILNTIYF	TGTGCCAGTAGTACCGAGACAGGGATACTAAACACCATATATTTT
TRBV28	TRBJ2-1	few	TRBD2	CAGSGRESSYNEQFF	TGTGCCGGATCAGGGCGGGAGAGCTCCTACAATGAGCAGTTCTTC
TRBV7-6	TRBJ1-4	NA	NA	CASSLQGTEKLFF	TGTGCCAGCAGCTTACAGGGGACTGAAAAACTGTTTTTT
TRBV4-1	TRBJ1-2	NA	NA	CASSQVGEDYGYTF	TGCGCCAGCAGCCAAGTTGGGGAGGACTATGGCTACACCTTC
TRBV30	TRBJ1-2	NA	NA	CAWSVLAANGYTF	TGTGCCTGGAGTGTACTCGCAGCGAATGGCTACACCTTC
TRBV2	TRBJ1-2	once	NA	CASSEYQGVGYGYTF	TGTGCCAGCAGTGAATATCAAGGGGTGGGCTATGGCTACACCTTC
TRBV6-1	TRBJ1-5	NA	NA	CASSEYSPNSNQPQHF	TGTGCCAGCAGTGAGTACAGTCCCAATAGCAATCAGCCCCAGCATTTT
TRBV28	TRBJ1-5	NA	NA	CASSHQGRSNQPQHF	TGTGCCAGCAGTCATCAGGGTAGGAGCAATCAGCCCCAGCATTTT
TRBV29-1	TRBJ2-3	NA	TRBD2	CSAILGFAGDQYF	TGCAGCGCTATCCTAGGATTTGCGGGGGACCAGTATTTT
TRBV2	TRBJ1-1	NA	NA	CASSETGNGMNTEAFF	TGTGCCAGCAGTGAAACGGGGAACGGGATGAACACTGAAGCTTTCTTT
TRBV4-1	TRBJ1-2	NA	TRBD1	CASSLHRGNYGYTF	TGCGCCAGCAGCTTGCACAGGGGGAACTATGGCTACACCTTC
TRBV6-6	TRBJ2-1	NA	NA	CASSYSGGAGYNEQFF	TGTGCCAGCAGTTACTCGGGGGGGGCGGGTTACAATGAGCAGTTCTTC
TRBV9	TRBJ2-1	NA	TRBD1	CASSALQTGYYNEQFF	TGTGCCAGCAGCGCGCTTCAGACAGGGTACTACAATGAGCAGTTCTTC
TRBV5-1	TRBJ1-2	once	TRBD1	CASSPGQGQGFAGYTF	TGCGCCAGCAGCCCGGGCCAGGGACAGGGATTTGCAGGCTACACCTTC
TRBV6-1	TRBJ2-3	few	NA	CASSWTFLTDTQYF	TGTGCCAGCAGCTGGACTTTTTTAACAGATACGCAGTATTTT
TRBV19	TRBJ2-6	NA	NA	CASSILGSGANVLTF	TGTGCCAGTAGTATCCTGGGCTCCGGGGCCAACGTCCTGACTTTC
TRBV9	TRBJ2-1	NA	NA	CASSGRRTTSVYNEQFF	TGTGCCAGCAGCGGCCGTAGGACTACTTCCGTCTACAATGAGCAGTTCTTC
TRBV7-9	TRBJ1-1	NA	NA	CASSLGQGAKAFF	TGTGCCAGCAGCTTAGGTCAAGGGGCAAAAGCTTTCTTT
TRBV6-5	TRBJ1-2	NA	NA	CASSYIRGANYGYTF	TGTGCCAGCAGTTACATCAGGGGAGCTAACTATGGCTACACCTTC
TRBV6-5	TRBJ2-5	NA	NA	CASSSQPYGGLTQYF	TGTGCCAGCAGTTCACAGCCATATGGGGGGTTGACCCAGTACTTC